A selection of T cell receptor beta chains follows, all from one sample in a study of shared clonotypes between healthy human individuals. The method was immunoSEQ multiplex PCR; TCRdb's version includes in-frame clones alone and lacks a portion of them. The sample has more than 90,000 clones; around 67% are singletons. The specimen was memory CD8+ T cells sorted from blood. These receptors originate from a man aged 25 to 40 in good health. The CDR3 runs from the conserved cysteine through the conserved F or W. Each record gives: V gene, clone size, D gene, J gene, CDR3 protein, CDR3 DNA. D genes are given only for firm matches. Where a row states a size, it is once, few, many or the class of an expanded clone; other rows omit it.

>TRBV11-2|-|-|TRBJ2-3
CASSPHQATDTQYF
TGTGCCAGCAGCCCCCACCAGGCCACAGATACGCAGTATTTT
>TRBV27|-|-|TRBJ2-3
CASPLGRGTDTQYF
TGTGCCAGCCCCCTAGGAAGGGGCACAGATACGCAGTATTTT
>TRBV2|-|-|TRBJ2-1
CASSEQGPSNEQFF
TGTGCCAGCAGTGAACAGGGACCCTCGAATGAGCAGTTCTTC
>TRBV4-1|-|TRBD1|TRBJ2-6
CASSPISTGPHVLTF
TGCGCCAGCAGCCCAATATCGACAGGGCCTCACGTCCTGACTTTC
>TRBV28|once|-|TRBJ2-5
CASSLLHNGGIGTQYF
TGTGCCAGCAGTTTACTGCACAACGGTGGTATCGGGACCCAGTACTTC
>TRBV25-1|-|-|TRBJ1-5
CASSASGGISSQPQHF
TGTGCCAGCAGTGCGAGTGGGGGTATAAGTAGTCAGCCCCAGCATTTT
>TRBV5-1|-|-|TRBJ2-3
CASSLDRLDTQYF
TGCGCCAGCAGCTTGGACAGACTAGATACGCAGTATTTT
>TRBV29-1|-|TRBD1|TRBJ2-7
CSVEDRDSGIYEQYF
TGCAGCGTTGAAGACCGGGACAGTGGGATCTACGAGCAGTACTTC
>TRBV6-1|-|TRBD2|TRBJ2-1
CASSDGAGGYNEQFF
TGTGCCAGCAGTGACGGGGCGGGAGGGTACAATGAGCAGTTCTTC
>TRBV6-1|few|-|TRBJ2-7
CASSVLKGGTYEQYF
TGTGCCAGCAGTGTCCTAAAGGGGGGAACCTACGAGCAGTACTTC
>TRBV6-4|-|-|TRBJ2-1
CASSDRSYNEQFF
TGTGCCAGCAGTGATCGCTCTTACAATGAGCAGTTCTTC
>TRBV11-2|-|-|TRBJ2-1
CASSTYAGTSYNEQFF
TGTGCCAGCAGTACTTATGCCGGGACTTCTTACAATGAGCAGTTCTTC
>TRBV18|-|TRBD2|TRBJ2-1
CASSPPMGLAGNLNEQFF
TGTGCCAGCTCACCGCCAATGGGACTAGCGGGAAATCTCAATGAGCAGTTCTTC
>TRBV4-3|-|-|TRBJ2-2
CASSQVMDSRELFF
TGCGCCAGCAGCCAAGTGATGGACTCCAGGGAGCTGTTTTTT
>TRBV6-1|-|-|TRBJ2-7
CASRYGAAYEQYF
TGTGCCAGCCGGTACGGAGCAGCCTACGAGCAGTACTTC
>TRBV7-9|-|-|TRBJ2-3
CASSDPWSGTTDTQYF
TGTGCCAGCAGCGACCCTTGGTCCGGGACCACAGATACGCAGTATTTT
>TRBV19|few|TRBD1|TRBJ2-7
CASSMDSGTGEQYF
TGTGCCAGTAGTATGGATTCCGGGACAGGGGAACAGTACTTC
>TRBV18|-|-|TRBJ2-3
CASSPPLITDTQYF
TGTGCCAGCTCACCACCGTTGATCACAGATACGCAGTATTTT
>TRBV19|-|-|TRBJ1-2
CASSRTADNYGYTF
TGTGCCAGTAGTCGGACAGCAGATAACTATGGCTACACCTTC
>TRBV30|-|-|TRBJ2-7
CAWSVTGPYEQYF
TGTGCCTGGAGTGTTACAGGGCCCTACGAGCAGTACTTC
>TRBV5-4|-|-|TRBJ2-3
CASTKPRDTQYF
TGTGCCAGCACAAAACCTCGTGATACGCAGTATTTT
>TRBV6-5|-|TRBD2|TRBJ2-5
CASSVSGVGETQYF
TGTGCCAGCAGCGTTAGCGGGGTAGGAGAGACCCAGTACTTC
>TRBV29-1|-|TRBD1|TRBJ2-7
CSVGQGGYSYEQYF
TGCAGCGTCGGACAGGGGGGATACTCCTACGAGCAGTACTTC
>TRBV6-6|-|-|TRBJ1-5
CASSSQNQPQHF
TGTGCCAGCAGTTCACAGAATCAGCCCCAGCATTTT
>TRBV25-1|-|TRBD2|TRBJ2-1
CASSDSSGGSYNEQFF
TGTGCCAGCAGTGATTCTAGCGGCGGCTCCTACAATGAGCAGTTCTTC
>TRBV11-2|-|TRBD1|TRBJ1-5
CASSAGGFGQPQHF
TGTGCCAGCAGCGCAGGGGGGTTTGGTCAGCCCCAGCATTTT
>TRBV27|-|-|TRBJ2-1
CASSDQLRNEQFF
TGTGCCAGCAGTGACCAACTAAGAAATGAGCAGTTCTTC
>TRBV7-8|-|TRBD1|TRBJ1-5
CASSMGQGEQPQHF
TGTGCCAGCAGTATGGGACAGGGCGAGCAGCCCCAGCATTTT
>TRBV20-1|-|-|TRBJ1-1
CSARRSEAFF
TGCAGTGCTCGGCGGAGTGAAGCTTTCTTT
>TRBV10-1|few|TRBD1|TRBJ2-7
CASSSGQGYEQYF
TGCGCCAGCAGCTCGGGACAGGGCTACGAGCAGTACTTC
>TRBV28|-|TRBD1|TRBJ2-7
CASSPRDRSYEQYF
TGTGCCAGCAGTCCACGGGACAGATCCTACGAGCAGTACTTC
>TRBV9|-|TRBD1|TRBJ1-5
CASSPGTGYSNQPQHF
TGTGCCAGCAGCCCTGGGACAGGCTATAGCAATCAGCCCCAGCATTTT
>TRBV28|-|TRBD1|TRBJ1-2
CASSLGTGLGYTF
TGTGCCAGCAGTTTAGGGACAGGGTTAGGCTACACCTTC
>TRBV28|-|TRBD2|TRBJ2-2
CASSLWTSGNTGELFF
TGTGCCAGCAGTTTATGGACTAGCGGGAACACCGGGGAGCTGTTTTTT
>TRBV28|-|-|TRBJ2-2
CASSYEGPANTGELFF
TGTGCCAGCAGTTATGAGGGCCCCGCCAACACCGGGGAGCTGTTTTTT
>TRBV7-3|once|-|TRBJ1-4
CASSQNLGEKLFF
TGTGCCAGCAGCCAGAACCTCGGGGAAAAACTGTTTTTT
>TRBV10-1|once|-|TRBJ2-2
CASSERGTGELFF
TGCGCCAGCAGCGAGAGGGGGACCGGGGAGCTGTTTTTT
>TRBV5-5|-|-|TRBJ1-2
CASSPLGGYNYGYTF
TGTGCCAGCAGCCCCCTGGGGGGCTACAACTATGGCTACACCTTC
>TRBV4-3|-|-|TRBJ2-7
CASSQDFQAYEQYF
TGCGCCAGCAGCCAAGATTTCCAGGCCTACGAGCAGTACTTC
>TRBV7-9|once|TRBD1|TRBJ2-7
CASSPSDRGSYEQYF
TGTGCCAGCAGCCCGTCGGACAGGGGGAGTTACGAGCAGTACTTC
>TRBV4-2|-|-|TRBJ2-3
CASSQAEGGGPDTQYF
TGTGCCAGCAGCCAAGCGGAGGGAGGCGGGCCAGATACGCAGTATTTT
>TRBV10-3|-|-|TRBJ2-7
CAISDGGEQYF
TGTGCCATCAGTGATGGCGGCGAGCAGTACTTC
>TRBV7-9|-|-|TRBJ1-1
CASSRREDTEAFF
TGTGCCAGCAGCCGGAGGGAGGACACTGAAGCTTTCTTT
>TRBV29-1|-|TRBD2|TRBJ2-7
CSVGGTSGRAYEQYF
TGCAGCGTCGGAGGGACTAGCGGGAGGGCCTACGAGCAGTACTTC
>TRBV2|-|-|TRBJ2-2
CASVGTGELFF
TGTGCCAGCGTGGGAACCGGGGAGCTGTTTTTT
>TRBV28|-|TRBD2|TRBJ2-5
CASSFLGEGLKETQYF
TGTGCCAGCAGTTTTCTGGGGGAGGGTTTGAAAGAGACCCAGTACTTC
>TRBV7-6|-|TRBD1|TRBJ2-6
CASSPFAGTVRSGANVLTF
TGTGCCAGCAGCCCCTTCGCCGGGACAGTTCGGTCTGGGGCCAACGTCCTGACTTTC